Each of the 8 T cell receptor beta chains below was sequenced from the same sample in a study of T cells in localized non-small cell lung cancer. The assay was immunoSEQ multiplex PCR, and TCRdb's table has in-frame clones only and misses some. The repertoire holds under 55,000 clones, with 80% as singletons. The sample in question was PBMCs, obtained before any cancer treatment. The receptor source for this set is a woman aged 40 to 75 with stage II lung adenocarcinoma.

This rearrangement joins TRBV6-6 to TRBJ2-3; 11 bases fit TRBD2. Per the germline V gene, CDR1 is MNHNY and CDR2 is SVGAGI (reference sequence). The CDR3 spans 15 residues. J was trimmed by 1 base and V by 5 bases; bases with no gene match: 2. CDR3 nucleotides: TGTGCCAGCAGTGAGACTAGCGGGGGCACAGATACGCAGTATTTT. This codes for CASSETSGGTDTQYF.

J is TRBJ2-1 and V is TRBV5-6; 9 nucleotides line up with TRBD1. Germline loops: CDR1 SGHDT, CDR2 YYEEEE. V was pared by 4 bases and J by 7 bases, with 6 bases of the junction left unmatched. The CDR3 contains 14 residues. CDR3 nucleotides: TGTGCCAGCAGCCCGGGGACAGGGCAAAATGAGCAGTTCTTC. Protein product: CASSPGTGQNEQFF.

The genes are TRBV10-3 and TRBJ1-1; D might be TRBD1 (5 bases). The CDR3 totals 12 residues. V lost 9 bases to trimming and J lost 7 bases, with 15 bases between them. CDR1 and CDR2 (germline): ENHRY, SYGVKD. CDR3 in DNA: TGTGCCATGGGGGACTTCCAGGGTGAAGCTTTCTTT. It specifies CAMGDFQGEAFF.

This chain links TRBV6-5 with TRBJ1-1, with D uncertain. The CDR3 runs to 14 residues. In germline, CDR1 is MNHEY, CDR2 SVGAGI. Trimming pared 2 bases from V and 4 bases from J, leaving 11 bases between. The DNA for the CDR3 is TGTGCCAGCAGTTACAGCTTGGGCGGCACTGAAGCTTTCTTT. It translates to CASSYSLGGTEAFF.

The gene calls are TRBV6-1 and TRBJ2-5; no firm D call. Germline CDR1 is MNHNS and CDR2 is SASEGT. V lost 7 bases and J 5 bases, leaving 17 bases between the germline ends. This CDR3 has 14 residues. CDR3 protein: CASNLSPRVETQYF. CDR3 in DNA: TGTGCCAGCAACCTCTCACCTAGGGTGGAGACCCAGTACTTC.

This clone was seen a handful of times. V usage is TRBV6-5 and J usage is TRBJ2-7; 7 nucleotides agree with TRBD1. J was trimmed by 2 bases and V by 5 bases; bases with no gene match: 6. Germline V gene sequence: CDR1 MNHEY, CDR2 SVGAGI. The CDR3 length is 14 residues. CDR3 in amino acids: CASSLSGTAYEQYF. In DNA form, the CDR3 reads TGTGCCAGCAGTCTGTCCGGGACAGCCTACGAGCAGTACTTC.

The V gene is TRBV19, the J gene TRBJ2-7, with TRBD1 identical over 7 bases. The CDR3 consists of 13 residues. Trimming cost V 3 bases and J 3 bases; bases outside gene matches: 2. CDR1 LNHDA and CDR2 SQIVND come from the germline V gene (reference sequence). Written as DNA, the CDR3 is TGTGCCAGTAGTATCCAGGGGGACTACGAGCAGTACTTC. Protein: CASSIQGDYEQYF.

The V call is TRBV5-8, the J call TRBJ1-4; no reliable D call. The CDR3 covers 16 residues. Deletions cut 3 bases from V and 0 bases from J, with 12 bases between. CDR1 and CDR2 (germline): SGHTS, YDEGEE. The CDR3 DNA sequence: TGTGCCAGCAGCTCGCGACCCTTTGCAACTAATGAAAAACTGTTTTTT. Translation gives CASSSRPFATNEKLFF. Using reference TRBV5-8 and TRBJ1-4 for the parts outside the CDR3, the full variable domain is EAGVTQSPTHLIKTRGQQATLRCSPISGHTSVYWYQQALGLGLQFLLWYDEGEERNRGNFPPRFSGRQFPNYSSELNVNALELEDSALYLCASSSRPFATNEKLFFGSGTQLSVL.